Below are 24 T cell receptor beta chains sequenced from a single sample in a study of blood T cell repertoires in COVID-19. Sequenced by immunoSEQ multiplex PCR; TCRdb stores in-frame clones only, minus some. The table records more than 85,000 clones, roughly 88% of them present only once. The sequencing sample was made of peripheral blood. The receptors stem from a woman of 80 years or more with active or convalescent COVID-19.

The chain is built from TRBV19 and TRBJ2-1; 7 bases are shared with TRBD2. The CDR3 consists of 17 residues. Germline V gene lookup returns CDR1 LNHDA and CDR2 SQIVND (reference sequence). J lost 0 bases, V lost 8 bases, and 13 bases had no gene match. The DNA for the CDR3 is TGTGCCAGTGGGCGGACTAGATCTCTTAGCTCCTACAATGAGCAGTTCTTC. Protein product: CASGRTRSLSSYNEQFF.

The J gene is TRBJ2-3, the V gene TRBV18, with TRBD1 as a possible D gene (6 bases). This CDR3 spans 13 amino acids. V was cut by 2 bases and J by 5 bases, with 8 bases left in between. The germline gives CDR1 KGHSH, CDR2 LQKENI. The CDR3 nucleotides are TGTGCCAGCTCACCAGAAGGGGGAGATACGCAGTATTTT. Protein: CASSPEGGDTQYF.

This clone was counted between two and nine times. CDR3 sequence (DNA): TGTGCCAGCAGCTTAGCCCCACCAGGTGAGCAGTTCTTC. It is translated as CASSLAPPGEQFF. The chain links TRBV11-2 to TRBJ2-1, with unresolved D. V lost 1 base and J lost 9, with 10 bases in between. From germline, CDR1 is SGHAT and CDR2 FQNNGV. The CDR3 covers 13 residues.

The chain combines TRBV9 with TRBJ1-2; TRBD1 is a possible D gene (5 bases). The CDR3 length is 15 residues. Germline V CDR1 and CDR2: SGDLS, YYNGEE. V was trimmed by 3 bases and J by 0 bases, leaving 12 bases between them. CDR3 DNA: TGTGCCAGCAGCGGGAGGGGCTCAGCTAACTATGGCTACACCTTC. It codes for CASSGRGSANYGYTF.

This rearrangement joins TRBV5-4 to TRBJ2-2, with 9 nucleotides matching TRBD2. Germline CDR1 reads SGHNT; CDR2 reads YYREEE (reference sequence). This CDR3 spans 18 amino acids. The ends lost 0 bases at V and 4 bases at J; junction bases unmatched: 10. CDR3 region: CASSLGGSGGAGTGELFF. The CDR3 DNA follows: TGTGCCAGCAGCTTGGGTGGTAGCGGGGGCGCCGGCACCGGGGAGCTGTTTTTT.

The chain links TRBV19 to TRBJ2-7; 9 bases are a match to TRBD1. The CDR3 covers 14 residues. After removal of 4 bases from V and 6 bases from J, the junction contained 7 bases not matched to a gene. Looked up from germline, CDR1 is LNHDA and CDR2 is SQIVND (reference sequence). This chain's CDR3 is CASSRGQGPSEQYF. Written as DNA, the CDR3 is TGTGCCAGTAGTAGAGGACAGGGGCCAAGCGAGCAGTACTTC.

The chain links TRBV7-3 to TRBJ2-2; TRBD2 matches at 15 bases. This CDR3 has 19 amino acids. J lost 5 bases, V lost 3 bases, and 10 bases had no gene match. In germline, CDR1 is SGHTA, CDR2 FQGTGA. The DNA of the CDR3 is TGTGCCAGCAGCTTGATCGGACTAGCGGGAGGGCCATGGACCGGGGAGCTGTTTTTT. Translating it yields CASSLIGLAGGPWTGELFF.

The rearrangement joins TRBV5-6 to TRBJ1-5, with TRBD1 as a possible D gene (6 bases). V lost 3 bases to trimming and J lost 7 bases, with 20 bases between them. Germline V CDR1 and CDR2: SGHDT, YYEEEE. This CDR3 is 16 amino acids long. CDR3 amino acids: CASSWSGTNKGQPQHF. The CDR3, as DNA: TGTGCCAGCAGCTGGTCCGGGACAAATAAGGGGCAGCCCCAGCATTTT.

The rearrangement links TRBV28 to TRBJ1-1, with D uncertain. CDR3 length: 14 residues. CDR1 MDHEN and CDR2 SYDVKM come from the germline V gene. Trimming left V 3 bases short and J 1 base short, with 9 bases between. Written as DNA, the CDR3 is TGTGCCAGCAGTTTTCGACGGAGGAACACTGAAGCTTTCTTT. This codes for CASSFRRRNTEAFF.

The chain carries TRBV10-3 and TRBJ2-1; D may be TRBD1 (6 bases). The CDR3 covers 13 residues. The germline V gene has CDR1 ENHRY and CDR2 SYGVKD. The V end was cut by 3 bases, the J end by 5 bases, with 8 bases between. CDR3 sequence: CAISDGQNNEQFF. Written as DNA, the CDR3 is TGTGCCATCAGTGATGGACAGAACAATGAGCAGTTCTTC.

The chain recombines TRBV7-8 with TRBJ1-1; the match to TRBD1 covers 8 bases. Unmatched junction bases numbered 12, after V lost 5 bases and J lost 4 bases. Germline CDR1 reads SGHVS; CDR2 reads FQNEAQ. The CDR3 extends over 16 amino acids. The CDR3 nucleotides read TGTGCCAGCAGCCTAGGACAGGGATGGATTGGCACTGAAGCTTTCTTT. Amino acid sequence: CASSLGQGWIGTEAFF.

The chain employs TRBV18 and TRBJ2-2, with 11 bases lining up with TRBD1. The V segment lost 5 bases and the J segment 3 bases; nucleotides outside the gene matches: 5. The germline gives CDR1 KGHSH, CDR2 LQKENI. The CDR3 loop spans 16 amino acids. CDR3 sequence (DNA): TGTGCCAGCTCAGTTCGGACAGGGGGCGACACCGGGGAGCTGTTTTTT. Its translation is CASSVRTGGDTGELFF.

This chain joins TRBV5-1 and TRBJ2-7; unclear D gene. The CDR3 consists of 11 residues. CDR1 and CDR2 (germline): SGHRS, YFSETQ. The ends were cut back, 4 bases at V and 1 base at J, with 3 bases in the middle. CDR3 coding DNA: TGCGCCAGCAGCCCATCCTACGAGCAGTACTTC. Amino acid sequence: CASSPSYEQYF.

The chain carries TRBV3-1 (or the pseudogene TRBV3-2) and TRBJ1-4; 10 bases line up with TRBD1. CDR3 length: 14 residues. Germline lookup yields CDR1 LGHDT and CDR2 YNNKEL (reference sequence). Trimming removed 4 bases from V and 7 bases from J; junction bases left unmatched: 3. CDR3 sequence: CASSPGTGVEKLFF. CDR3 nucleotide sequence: TGTGCCAGCAGCCCCGGGACAGGGGTTGAAAAACTGTTTTTT.

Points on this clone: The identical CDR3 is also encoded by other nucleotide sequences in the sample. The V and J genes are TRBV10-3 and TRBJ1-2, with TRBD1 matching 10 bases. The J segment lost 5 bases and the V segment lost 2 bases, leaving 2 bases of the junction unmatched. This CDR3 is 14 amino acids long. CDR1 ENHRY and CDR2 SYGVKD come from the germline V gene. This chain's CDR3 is CAISERDRGYGYTF. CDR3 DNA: TGTGCCATCAGTGAGAGGGACAGGGGATATGGCTACACCTTC.

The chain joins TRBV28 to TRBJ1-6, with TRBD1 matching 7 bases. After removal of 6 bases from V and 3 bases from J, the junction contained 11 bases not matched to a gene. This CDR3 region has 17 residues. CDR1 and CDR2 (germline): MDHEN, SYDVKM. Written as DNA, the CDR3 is TGTGCCAGCAGAGTGGACAGGTTGGAAGTCTATAATTCACCCCTCCACTTT. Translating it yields CASRVDRLEVYNSPLHF.

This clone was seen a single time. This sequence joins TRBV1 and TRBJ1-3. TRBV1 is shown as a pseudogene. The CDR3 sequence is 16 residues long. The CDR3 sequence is CTSSLGRVSSGNTIYF. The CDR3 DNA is TGCACCAGCAGCCTCGGCCGGGTAAGCTCTGGAAACACCATATATTTT.

DNA of the CDR3: TGTGCCAGCAGTTCCGGGACAGGGGTTGAAAAACTGTTTTTT. Amino acid sequence: CASSSGTGVEKLFF. The chain employs TRBV2 and TRBJ1-4; 10 bases line up with TRBD1. Germline loops: CDR1 SNHLY, CDR2 FYNNEI. V was pared by 5 bases and J by 7 bases, with 4 bases of the junction left unmatched. CDR3 length equals 14 residues.

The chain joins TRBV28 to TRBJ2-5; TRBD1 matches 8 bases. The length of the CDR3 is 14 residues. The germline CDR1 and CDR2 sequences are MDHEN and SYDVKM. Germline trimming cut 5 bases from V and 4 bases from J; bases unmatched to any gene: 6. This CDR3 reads CASSPQGARETQYF. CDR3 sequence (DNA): TGTGCCAGCAGTCCTCAGGGGGCGAGAGAGACCCAGTACTTC.

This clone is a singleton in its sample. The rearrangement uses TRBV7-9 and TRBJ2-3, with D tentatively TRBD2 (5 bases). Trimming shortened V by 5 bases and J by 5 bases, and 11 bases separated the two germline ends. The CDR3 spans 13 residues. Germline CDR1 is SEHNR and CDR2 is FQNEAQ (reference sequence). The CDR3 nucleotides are TGTGCCAGCAGCCGGGGATTATTAGATACGCAGTATTTT. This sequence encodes CASSRGLLDTQYF.

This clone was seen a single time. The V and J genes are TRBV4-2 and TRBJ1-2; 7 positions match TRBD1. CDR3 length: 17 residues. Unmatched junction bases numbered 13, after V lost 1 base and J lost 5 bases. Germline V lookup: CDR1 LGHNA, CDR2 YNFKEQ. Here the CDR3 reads CASSQGSGGNSGYGYTF. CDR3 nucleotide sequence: TGTGCCAGCAGCCAAGGATCAGGGGGGAATAGTGGGTATGGCTACACCTTC.

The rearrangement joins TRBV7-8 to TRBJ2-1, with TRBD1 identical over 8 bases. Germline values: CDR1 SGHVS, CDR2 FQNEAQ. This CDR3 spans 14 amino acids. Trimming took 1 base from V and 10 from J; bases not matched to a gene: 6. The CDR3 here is CASSLETGVREQFF. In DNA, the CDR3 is TGTGCCAGCAGCTTAGAGACAGGGGTTCGGGAGCAGTTCTTC.

The DNA of the CDR3 is TGTGCCAGCAGCGACAGTCTCAAGACCCAGTACTTC. Translation: CASSDSLKTQYF. The rearrangement joins TRBV6-2 or TRBV6-3 to TRBJ2-5; D is possibly TRBD1 (5 bases). Germline V lookup: CDR1 MNHEY, CDR2 SVGEGT. This CDR3 contains 12 residues. Deletions cut 6 bases from V and 6 bases from J, with 11 bases between.

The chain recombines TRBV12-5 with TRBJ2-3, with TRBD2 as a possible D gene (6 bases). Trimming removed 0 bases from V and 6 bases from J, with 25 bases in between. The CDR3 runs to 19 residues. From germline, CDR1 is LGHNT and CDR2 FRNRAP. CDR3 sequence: CASGLVPPGVWGARDTQYF. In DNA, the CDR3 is TGTGCTAGTGGTTTGGTACCCCCGGGGGTTTGGGGAGCGAGGGATACGCAGTATTTT.